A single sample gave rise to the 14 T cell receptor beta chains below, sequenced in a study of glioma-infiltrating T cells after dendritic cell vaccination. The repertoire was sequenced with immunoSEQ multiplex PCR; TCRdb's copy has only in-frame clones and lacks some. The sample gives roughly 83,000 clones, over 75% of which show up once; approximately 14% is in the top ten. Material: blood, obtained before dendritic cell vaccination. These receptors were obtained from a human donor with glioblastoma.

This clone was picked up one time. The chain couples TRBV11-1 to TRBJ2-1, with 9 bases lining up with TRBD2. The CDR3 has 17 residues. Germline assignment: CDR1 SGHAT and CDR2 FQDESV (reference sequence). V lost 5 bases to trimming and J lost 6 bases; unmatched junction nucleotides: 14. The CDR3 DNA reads TGTGCCAGCAGCCTATTGCTGGCGGGGGGGAAACTCAATGAGCAGTTCTTC. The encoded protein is CASSLLLAGGKLNEQFF.

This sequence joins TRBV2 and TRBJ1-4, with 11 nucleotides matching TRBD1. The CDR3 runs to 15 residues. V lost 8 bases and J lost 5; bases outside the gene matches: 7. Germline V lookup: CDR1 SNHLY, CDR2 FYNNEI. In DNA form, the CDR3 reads TGTGCCAGCGGGGACAGGGGGGACGGGAATGAAAAACTGTTTTTT. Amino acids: CASGDRGDGNEKLFF.

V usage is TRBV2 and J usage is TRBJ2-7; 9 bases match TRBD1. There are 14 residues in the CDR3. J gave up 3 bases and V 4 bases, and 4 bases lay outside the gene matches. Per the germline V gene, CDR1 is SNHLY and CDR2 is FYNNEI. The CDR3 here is CASSGGTGFYEQYF. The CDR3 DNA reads TGTGCCAGCAGTGGCGGGACAGGGTTCTACGAGCAGTACTTC.

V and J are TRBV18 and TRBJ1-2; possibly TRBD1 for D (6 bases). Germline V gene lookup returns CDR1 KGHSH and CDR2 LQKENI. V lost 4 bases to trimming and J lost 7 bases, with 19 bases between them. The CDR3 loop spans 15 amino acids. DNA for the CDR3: TGTGCCAGCTCACGGTCGGACAGCCGATGGGGTGGCTACACCTTC. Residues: CASSRSDSRWGGYTF.

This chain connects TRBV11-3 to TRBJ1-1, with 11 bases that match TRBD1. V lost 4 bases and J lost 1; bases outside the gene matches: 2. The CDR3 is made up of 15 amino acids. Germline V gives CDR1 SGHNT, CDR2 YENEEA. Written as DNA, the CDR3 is TGTGCCAGCAGCTGGGGACAGGGGGAGAACACTGAAGCTTTCTTT. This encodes CASSWGQGENTEAFF. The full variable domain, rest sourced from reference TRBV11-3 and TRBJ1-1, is EAGVVQSPRYKIIEKKQPVAFWCNPISGHNTLYWYLQNLGQGPELLIRYENEEAVDDSQLPKDRFSAERLKGVDSTLKIQPAELGDSAVYLCASSWGQGENTEAFFGQGTRLTVV.

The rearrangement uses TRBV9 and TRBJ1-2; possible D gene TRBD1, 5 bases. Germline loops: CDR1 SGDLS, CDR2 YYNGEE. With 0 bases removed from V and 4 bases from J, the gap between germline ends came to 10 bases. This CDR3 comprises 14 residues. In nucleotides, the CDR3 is TGTGCCAGCAGCGTAGGCCAGGGTCGCTATGGCTACACCTTC. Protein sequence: CASSVGQGRYGYTF.

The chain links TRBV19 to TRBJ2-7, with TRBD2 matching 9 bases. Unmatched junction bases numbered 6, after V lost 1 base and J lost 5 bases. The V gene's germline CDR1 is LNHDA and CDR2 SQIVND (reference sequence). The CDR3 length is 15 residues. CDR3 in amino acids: CASSIGGVAGDEQYF. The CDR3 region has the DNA TGTGCCAGTAGTATAGGAGGAGTAGCGGGAGACGAGCAGTACTTC.

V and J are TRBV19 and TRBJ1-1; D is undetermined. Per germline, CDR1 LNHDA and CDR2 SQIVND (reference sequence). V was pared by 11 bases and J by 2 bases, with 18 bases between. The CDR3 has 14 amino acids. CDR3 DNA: TGTGCCGCAGGTTGGGTGGGTTCTAACACTGAAGCTTTCTTT. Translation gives CAAGWVGSNTEAFF.

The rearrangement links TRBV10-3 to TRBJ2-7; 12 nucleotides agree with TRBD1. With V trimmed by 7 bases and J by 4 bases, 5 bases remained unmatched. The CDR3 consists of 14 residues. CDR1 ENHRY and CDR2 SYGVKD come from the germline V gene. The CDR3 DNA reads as TGTGCCATCACCGAGGGACAGGGGGCTTACGAGCAGTACTTC. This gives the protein CAITEGQGAYEQYF.

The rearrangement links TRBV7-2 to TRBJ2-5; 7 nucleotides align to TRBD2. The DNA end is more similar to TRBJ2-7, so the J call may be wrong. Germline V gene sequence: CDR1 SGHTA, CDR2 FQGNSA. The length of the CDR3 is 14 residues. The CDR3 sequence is CASSSGLVGHEQYF. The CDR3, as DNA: TGTGCCAGCAGCTCCGGACTAGTTGGTCACGAGCAGTACTTC.

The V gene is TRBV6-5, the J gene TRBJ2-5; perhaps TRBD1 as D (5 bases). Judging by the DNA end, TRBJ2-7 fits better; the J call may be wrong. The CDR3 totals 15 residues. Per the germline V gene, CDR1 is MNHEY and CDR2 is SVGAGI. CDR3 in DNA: TGTGCCAGCACTTGGGGCGGCGGCCGTCCGTACGAGCAGTACTTC. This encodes CASTWGGGRPYEQYF.

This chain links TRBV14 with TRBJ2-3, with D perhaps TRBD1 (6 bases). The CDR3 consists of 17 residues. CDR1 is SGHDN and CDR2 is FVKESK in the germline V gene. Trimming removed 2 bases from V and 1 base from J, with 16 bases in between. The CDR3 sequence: CASSQSSRGWGTDTQYF. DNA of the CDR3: TGTGCCAGCAGCCAATCAAGCAGGGGTTGGGGCACAGATACGCAGTATTTT.

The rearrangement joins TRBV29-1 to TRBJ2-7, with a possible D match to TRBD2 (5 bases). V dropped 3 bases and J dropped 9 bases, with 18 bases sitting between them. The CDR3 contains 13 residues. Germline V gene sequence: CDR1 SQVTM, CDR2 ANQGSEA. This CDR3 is CSVDAGSRSGQYF. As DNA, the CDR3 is TGCAGCGTTGATGCGGGCTCCAGGTCCGGGCAGTACTTC.

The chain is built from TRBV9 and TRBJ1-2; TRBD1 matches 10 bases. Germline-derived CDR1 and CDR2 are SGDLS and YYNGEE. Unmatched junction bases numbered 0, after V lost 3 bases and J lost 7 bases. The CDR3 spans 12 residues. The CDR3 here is CASSGDRGGYTF. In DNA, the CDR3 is TGTGCCAGCAGCGGGGACAGGGGTGGCTACACCTTC. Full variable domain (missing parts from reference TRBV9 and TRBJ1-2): DSGVTQTPKHLITATGQRVTLRCSPRSGDLSVYWYQQSLDQGLQFLIQYYNGEERAKGNILERFSAQQFPDLHSELNLSSLELGDSALYFCASSGDRGGYTFGSGTRLTVV.